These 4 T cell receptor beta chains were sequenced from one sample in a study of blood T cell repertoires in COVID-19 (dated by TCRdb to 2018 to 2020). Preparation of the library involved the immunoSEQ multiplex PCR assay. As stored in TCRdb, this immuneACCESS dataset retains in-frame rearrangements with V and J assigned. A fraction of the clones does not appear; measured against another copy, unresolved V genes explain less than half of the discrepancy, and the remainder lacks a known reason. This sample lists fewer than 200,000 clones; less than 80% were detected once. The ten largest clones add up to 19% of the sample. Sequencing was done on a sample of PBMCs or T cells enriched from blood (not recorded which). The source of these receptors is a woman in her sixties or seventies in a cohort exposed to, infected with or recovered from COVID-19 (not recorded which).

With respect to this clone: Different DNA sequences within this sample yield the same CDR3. The CDR3 coding sequence is TGTGCCAGCAGTGAACGGGATACGCAGTATTTT. Protein product: CASSERDTQYF. The gene calls are TRBV2 and TRBJ2-3; D gene ambiguous. The CDR3 spans 11 residues. V shed 2 bases and J shed 6 bases, with 3 bases lying between them. Germline CDR1 reads SNHLY; CDR2 reads FYNNEI.

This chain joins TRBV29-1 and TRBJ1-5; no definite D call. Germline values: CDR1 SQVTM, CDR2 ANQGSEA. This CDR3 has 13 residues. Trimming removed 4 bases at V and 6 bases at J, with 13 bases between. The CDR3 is CSVVPAVGQPQHF. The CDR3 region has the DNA TGCAGCGTTGTGCCAGCGGTGGGTCAGCCCCAGCATTTT.

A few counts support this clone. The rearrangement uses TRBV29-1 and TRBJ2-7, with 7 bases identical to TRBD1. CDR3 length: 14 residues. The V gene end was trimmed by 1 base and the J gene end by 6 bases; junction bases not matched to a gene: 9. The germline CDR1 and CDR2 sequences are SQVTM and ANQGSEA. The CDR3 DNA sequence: TGCAGCGTTGAAGGACAGGGAAGTACGTTCGAGCAGTACTTC. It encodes CSVEGQGSTFEQYF.

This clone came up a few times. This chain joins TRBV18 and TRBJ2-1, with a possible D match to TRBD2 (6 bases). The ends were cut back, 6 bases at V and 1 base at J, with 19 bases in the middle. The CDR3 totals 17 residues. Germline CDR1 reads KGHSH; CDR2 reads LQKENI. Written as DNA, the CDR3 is TGTGCCAGCTCCCGGGGCGTTCGGGGAGGTTCCTACAATGAGCAGTTCTTC. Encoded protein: CASSRGVRGGSYNEQFF.